The 14 T cell receptor beta chains reported below all come from one sample, sequenced in a study of T-cell reconstitution after alpha-beta-depleted transplantation in children (dated by TCRdb to about 2016). The library was generated by PCR. This sample was sequenced with an Illumina HiSeq 2500. To normalize quantification of the TCRbeta repertoire, the TCR libraries were built with molecular barcoding that relied on unique molecular identifiers. TCRdb itself trimmed the public reads at Q25 with fastp, ran MiXCR and retained productive beta chains. Under each unique CDR3 protein, matching rows form one entry showing the most common genes and DNA. The sample records about 300,000 distinct CDR3 sequences, around 10% of which are singletons. The biggest ten clones account for approximately 7.6% of the sample. This specimen's treatment or condition label, interpreted: allogeneic hematopoietic cell transplantation with graft depleted of TCRalphabeta T cells and CD19 B cells.

The source material was PBMCs, sampled before TCRalphabeta/CD19-depleted stem cell transplant. The origin of the receptors is a boy in the first two years of life with acute myeloid leukemia, due to receive a stem cell transplant.

Many counts were recorded for this clonotype. The chain carries TRBV29-1 and TRBJ2-3, with 16 bases fitting TRBD2. The length of the CDR3 is 17 residues. J gave up 4 bases and V 4 bases, and 8 bases lay outside the gene matches. Per the germline V gene, CDR1 is SQVTM and CDR2 is ANQGSEA. CDR3 nucleotide sequence: TGCAGCGTTGGGACCCTGGGACTAGCGGGAGGGTCAGATACGCAGTATTTT. This codes for CSVGTLGLAGGSDTQYF.

This clonotype was counted many times. The chain uses TRBV7-9 and TRBJ1-5; D not certain. Per the germline V gene, CDR1 is SEHNR and CDR2 is FQNEAQ (reference sequence). This CDR3 contains 14 residues. The V gene lost 1 base and the J gene lost 7 bases, with 11 bases spanning the gap. The CDR3, as DNA: TGTGCCAGCAGCTTAGGCGCCGGAGGACAGCCCCAGCATTTT. Translation: CASSLGAGGQPQHF.

This clonotype has a count of ten or more. This chain connects TRBV11-1 to TRBJ2-5; a weak D match, TRBD1 (5 bases). Looked up from germline, CDR1 is SGHAT and CDR2 is FQDESV (reference sequence). The CDR3 length is 18 residues. Trimming removed 4 bases from V and 2 bases from J, with 23 bases in between. The CDR3 nucleotides are TGTGCCAGCAGCTCTTTTCTTGCCTTGAACAGGCAACAAGAGACCCAGTACTTC. Translation: CASSSFLALNRQQETQYF.

Many counts were recorded for this clonotype. V usage is TRBV29-1 and J usage is TRBJ2-2, with D possibly being TRBD1 (6 bases). This CDR3 has 12 residues. The germline CDR1 and CDR2 sequences are SQVTM and ANQGSEA. V was cut by 6 bases and J by 1 base, with 6 bases left in between. This CDR3 reads CSVQGNTGELFF. CDR3 sequence (DNA): TGCAGCGTACAGGGGAACACCGGGGAGCTGTTTTTT.

The sample holds many counts of this clonotype. The limits of the CDR3 on the DNA are not certain, so only TCRdb's listed CDR3 is given. The chain recombines TRBV1 with TRBJ2-5; the listed D gene, TRBD2, was not tested against the DNA. TRBV1 is tagged as a pseudogene. Inclusive of both ends, the CDR3 amounts to 17 amino acids. CDR3 loop: CTSSQVASGSYQETQYF.

This clonotype was detected many times. The chain uses TRBV12-3 or TRBV12-4 and TRBJ2-7, with 8 positions matching TRBD2. There are 15 residues in the CDR3. With 5 bases clipped from V and 5 bases from J, the junction kept 11 bases outside the gene matches. CDR3 DNA: TGTGCCAGCAGTCCCCCAGGGACTAGGAGGCACGAGCAGTACTTC. It specifies CASSPPGTRRHEQYF.

The chain couples TRBV12-3 or TRBV12-4 to TRBJ2-3, with 11 bases lining up with TRBD2. Trimming removed 8 bases from V and 4 bases from J; junction bases left unmatched: 11. This CDR3 has 16 residues. CDR3 protein: CASRPIAGGPADTQYF. Written as DNA, the CDR3 is TGTGCCAGCCGACCCATAGCGGGAGGGCCCGCAGATACGCAGTATTTT.

The J gene is TRBJ2-5, the V gene TRBV5-1; the D gene is possibly TRBD2 (7 bases). Per germline, CDR1 SGHRS and CDR2 YFSETQ. Trimming left V 4 bases short and J 4 bases short, with 20 bases between. CDR3 size: 16 residues. The CDR3 protein is CASSPRGVPGAETQYF. The CDR3 nucleotides read TGCGCCAGCAGCCCCCGGGGGGTGCCGGGGGCAGAGACCCAGTACTTC.

This clonotype was detected only a few times. V and J are TRBV7-2 and TRBJ1-2; the match to TRBD1 covers 9 bases. CDR1 is SGHTA, CDR2 FQGNSA, per germline. The CDR3 runs 17 residues. V gave up 6 bases and J gave up 2 bases; unmatched junction bases: 13. CDR3: CASRHPGQGGGNYGYTF. The CDR3 bases are TGTGCCAGCAGGCATCCGGGACAGGGAGGGGGGAACTATGGCTACACCTTC.

There are many counts of this clonotype. This rearrangement joins TRBV20-1 to TRBJ2-7; D remains unclear. Germline CDR1 reads DFQATT; CDR2 reads SNEGSKA (reference sequence). This CDR3 has 12 amino acids. Trimming stripped 3 bases from V and 4 bases from J, with 10 bases between. The CDR3 bases are TGCAGTGCTAGTGGCTCAGGATACGAGCAGTACTTC. It encodes CSASGSGYEQYF.

This clonotype has at least ten counts. This chain connects TRBV15 to TRBJ2-1; D is uncertain. The germline gives CDR1 LNHNV, CDR2 YYDKDF (reference sequence). The CDR3 runs to 15 residues. Trimming stripped 1 base from V and 3 bases from J, with 10 bases between. This chain's CDR3 is CATSRAPRFYNEQFF. The CDR3 DNA is TGTGCCACCAGCAGAGCTCCCAGGTTCTACAATGAGCAGTTCTTC.

This clonotype showed up many times. This chain connects TRBV7-9 to TRBJ2-1; 11 bases map to TRBD2. The CDR3 loop spans 16 amino acids. Per the germline V gene, CDR1 is SEHNR and CDR2 is FQNEAQ (reference sequence). The J segment lost 0 bases and the V segment lost 3 bases, leaving 1 base of the junction unmatched. CDR3 amino acids: CASSLTSGVSYNEQFF. In DNA, the CDR3 is TGTGCCAGCAGCTTGACTAGCGGGGTCTCCTACAATGAGCAGTTCTTC.

This clonotype has a count of ten or more. This chain links TRBV9 with TRBJ2-3; D is perhaps TRBD2 (6 bases). Looked up from germline, CDR1 is SGDLS and CDR2 is YYNGEE. This CDR3 has 15 residues. V was shortened by 4 bases and J by 2 bases, with 14 bases between the two germline ends. This CDR3 is CASSSEEGLTDTQYF. The DNA of the CDR3 is TGTGCCAGCAGCTCAGAGGAGGGCCTCACAGATACGCAGTATTTT.

The chain employs TRBV29-1 and TRBJ2-4, with D tentatively TRBD1 or TRBD2 (5 bases each). Germline values: CDR1 SQVTM, CDR2 ANQGSEA. The CDR3 consists of 14 residues. V lost 1 base, J lost 0 bases, and 7 bases lay in between. The CDR3 DNA is TGCAGCGTTGAAGGGGGGTTAGCCAAAAACATTCAGTACTTC. This translates into CSVEGGLAKNIQYF.